A selection of T cell receptor beta chains follows, all from one sample in a study of T cell repertoires in cytomegalovirus infection. TCRdb recomputed calls from the reads with MiXCR, one row per CDR3 protein. The table includes around 900,000 distinct CDR3 sequences, 25% to 40% detected once. Their antigens remain unidentified. Here the sequenced sample was cultured CD8+ T cells from PBMCs, taken from culture after CMV antigen stimulation. The source of these receptors is a human donor in good health (CMV status not recorded). Some clones in this sample may be carry-over from other donors' samples. Both conserved end residues are trimmed from each CDR3.

j_call v_call cdr3_aa
TRBJ1-5 TRBV4-1 ASSQDRAGGFQPQH
TRBJ2-1 TRBV6-6 ASSYLTGGGNEQF
TRBJ2-3 TRBV4-1 ASSPLGRKIEEGDTQY
TRBJ2-3 TRBV10-3 AIRTGGLGTDTQY
TRBJ1-2 TRBV7-6 VSSLEVRGPNYT
TRBJ2-2 TRBV7-9 ASSSGQVNTGELF
TRBJ2-1 TRBV5-1 ASSRGSAGRGASLDNEQF
TRBJ2-3 TRBV5-1 ASSYRGSGTSTDTQY
TRBJ1-1 TRBV2 ASSVRKEDSGIQNTEAF
TRBJ2-7 TRBV4-1 ASSQANPQGNYEQY
TRBJ2-1 TRBV7-9 ASSSGYGDNEQF
TRBJ2-7 TRBV29-1 SVEDLRDSGEQY
TRBJ2-1 TRBV12-3/TRBV12-4 ASKPLAGDYNEQF
TRBJ2-3 TRBV4-1 ASSQEFVSDTQY
TRBJ2-1 TRBV10-3 AISIQGGDEQF
TRBJ1-1 TRBV27 ASSFLPDWNTEAF
TRBJ2-5 TRBV6-5 ASSYSIGTGGRETQY
TRBJ2-6 TRBV24-1 ATSDLYQGANVLT
TRBJ2-5 TRBV15 ATSRDLGQQETQY
TRBJ1-2 TRBV27 ASSSSLPGQGDHGYT
TRBJ2-3 TRBV27 ASRLGLASWY
TRBJ2-7 TRBV7-9 ASSPTRGQGDFITYEQY
TRBJ1-1 TRBV4-1 ASKQGQGNTEAF
TRBJ2-1 TRBV7-8 ASSLRQVTYNEQF
TRBJ2-2 TRBV7-2 ASSYLQPNTGELF
TRBJ1-4 TRBV4-3 ASSQDEMDSGWGEKLF
TRBJ1-1 TRBV2 ASSESRVDTEAF
TRBJ2-3 TRBV6-1 ASSRQQTDTQY
TRBJ2-1 TRBV7-3 AGSGAGGLQVNEQF
TRBJ1-3 TRBV10-3 AISESGLFLSGNTIY
TRBJ2-1 TRBV5-8 ASSFDSGGAVSYNEQF
TRBJ2-1 TRBV7-6 ASSLGRGRSYNEQF